The 22 T cell receptor beta chains in this list originate from one sample, sequenced in a study of tumor and adjacent non-tumor tissue in lung cancer. The library came from three nested PCR rounds adapted from ARM-PCR protocols. MiXCR was run by TCRdb on the multiplex PCR reads, yielding one entry per CDR3 protein. Of over 100,000 distinct CDR3 sequences listed, roughly 80% were seen once; the top ten hold 37%. This sample's RNA came from whole unsorted tissue. Sequencing was carried out using lung tumor tissue. These receptors all come from a woman aged 60-75 years with non-small cell lung cancer.

Notes on this clonotype: A read error is likely, as this CDR3 ends without the conserved phenylalanine or tryptophan. The chain has TRBV6-2 or TRBV6-3 and TRBJ2-7, with D possibly being TRBD1 (6 bases). This CDR3 region has 12 residues. Germline lookup yields CDR1 MNHEY and CDR2 SVGEGT. V shed 6 bases and J shed 6 bases, with 12 bases lying between them. The CDR3 DNA sequence: TGTGCCAGCAGGAGACAGGACTTCGAGCAGTACTTA. Its translation is CASRRQDFEQYL.

Of note for this clonotype: A read error is possible here, since a much larger clone lies one base away. V is TRBV10-3 and J is TRBJ2-7; 7 bases are shared with TRBD2. Looked up from germline, CDR1 is ENHRY and CDR2 is SYGVKD. The CDR3 is 10 amino acids. The DNA for the CDR3 is TGTGGCACTGGGGGGGGCGAGCAGTACTTC. It translates to CGTGGGEQYF.

The V call is TRBV11-2, the J call TRBJ2-1; possibly TRBD2 for D (6 bases). Trimming shortened V by 5 bases and J by 11 bases, and 22 bases separated the two germline ends. CDR3 size: 15 residues. The V gene's germline CDR1 is SGHAT and CDR2 FQNNGV. Here the CDR3 reads CASSKTVTAGSKQFF. The CDR3 DNA sequence: TGTGCCAGCAGCAAAACCGTGACGGCCGGGAGCAAGCAGTTCTTC.

Concerning this clonotype: Germline and junction disagree at one end, which may indicate a read error. J is TRBJ2-3 and V is TRBV11-3; a weak D match, TRBD1 (7 bases). The germline V gene has CDR1 SGHNT and CDR2 YENEEA. The CDR3 is made up of 15 amino acids. CDR3 nucleotide sequence: TGTGCCAGTATCCCCTCCGGGCAGGGGGGTCATACGCAGTTTTTT. It yields the protein CASIPSGQGGHTQFF. Supplemented by reference TRBV11-3 and TRBJ2-3, the full variable domain reads EAGVVQSPRYKIIEKKQPVAFWCNPISGHNTLYWYLQNLGQGPELLIRYENEEAVDDSQLPKDRFSAERLKGVDSTLKIQPAELGDSAVYLCASIPSGQGGHTQFFGPGTRLTVL.

Concerning this clonotype itself: Germline and junction disagree at one end, which may indicate a read error. This chain links TRBV6-5 with TRBJ2-5; weak D call: TRBD2 (6 bases). The CDR3 loop spans 15 amino acids. Germline loops: CDR1 MNHEY, CDR2 SVGAGI. The CDR3 DNA reads TGTGCCAGCAATTACGGAGGGAAGTACCAAGAGACCCAGTACTTC. Translated: CASNYGGKYQETQYF.

Notes on this clonotype: The junction shows a germline mismatch at one end, possibly a read error. This chain uses TRBV6-2 or TRBV6-3 with TRBJ2-5; D unclear. Germline values: CDR1 MNHEY, CDR2 SVGEGT. The CDR3 length is 14 residues. DNA of the CDR3: TGTGCCAGCAGTCGGATTACCCAACATGAGACGCAGTACTTC. It codes for CASSRITQHETQYF.

CDR3 DNA: TGCAGCGTTCTAGGGGGAATTCAGGGACGGAGCTACACCTTC. Translation gives CSVLGGIQGRSYTF. V and J are TRBV29-1 and TRBJ1-2; perhaps TRBD1 as D (6 bases). This CDR3 is built from 14 residues. CDR1 is SQVTM, CDR2 ANQGSEA, per germline. Trimming removed 5 bases at V and 9 bases at J, with 22 bases between. The full variable domain, completed using reference TRBV29-1 and TRBJ1-2, is SAVISQKPSRDICQRGTSLTIQCQVDSQVTMMFWYRQQPGQSLTLIATANQGSEATYESGFVIDKFPISRPNLTFSTLTVSNMSPEDSSIYLCSVLGGIQGRSYTFGSGTRLTVV.

Points on this clonotype: A read error may be the cause here, since a much bigger clone is one base away. This rearrangement joins TRBV6-5 to TRBJ2-7, with D tentatively TRBD2 (5 bases). This CDR3 is 14 amino acids long. Germline assignment: CDR1 MNHEY and CDR2 SVGAGI. Here the CDR3 reads CASSPDRVTWERYF. Written as DNA, the CDR3 is TGTGCCAGCAGCCCTGATCGGGTGACGTGGGAGCGGTACTTC.

This clonotype appeared a few times. This may arise from a read error, as a much more abundant clone is one base away. This CDR3 is missing its conserved last phenylalanine or tryptophan, likely due to a read error. This chain joins TRBV7-9 and TRBJ2-1; the D gene is possibly TRBD2 (5 bases). The V end was cut by 7 bases, the J end by 10 bases, with 14 bases between. The CDR3 sequence is 12 residues long. Germline values: CDR1 SEHNR, CDR2 FQNEAQ (reference sequence). CDR3 protein: CASTPFGGEQFI. Here the CDR3 DNA reads TGTGCCAGCACTCCATTCGGAGGAGAGCAGTTCATC.

The rearrangement uses TRBV11-2 and TRBJ2-3, with a weak D call TRBD2 (6 bases). Germline V gene data show CDR1 as SGHAT and CDR2 as FQNNGV. The CDR3 contains 15 residues. Trimming stripped 0 bases from V and 5 bases from J, with 12 bases between. CDR3 nucleotide sequence: TGTGCCAGCAGCTTAGATAGTCGGGGGTTAGATACGCAGTATTTT. Amino acids: CASSLDSRGLDTQYF.

On this clonotype itself: One junction end disagrees with the germline gene, perhaps due to a read error. The chain links TRBV4-1 to TRBJ2-7, with D possibly matching TRBD1 (5 bases). Germline CDR1 reads MGHRA; CDR2 reads YSYEKL. The CDR3 consists of 15 residues. CDR3 nucleotide sequence: TGCACCAGCAGCCGAACAGGTGCGAGCTCCTACGAGCAGTACTTC. Protein sequence: CTSSRTGASSYEQYF.

This clonotype was counted a few times. Here the CDR3 omits its conserved ending phenylalanine or tryptophan, so a read error is the likely source. Because the CDR3's place on the DNA is in doubt, the DNA is left out and the CDR3 is given as listed by TCRdb. The V call is TRBV4-1, the J call TRBJ2-5; no DNA check was done on the table's D call, TRBD2. From germline, CDR1 is MGHRA and CDR2 YSYEKL. The CDR3 has 15 residues if both end residues are counted. CDR3 residues: CASSQVGLAEETQYL.

This clonotype was detected only once. Given the absence of the conserved phenylalanine or tryptophan at the CDR3 end, a read error is likely. The chain joins TRBV6-2 or TRBV6-3 to TRBJ2-7, with D possibly being TRBD1 (6 bases). Germline loops: CDR1 MNHEY, CDR2 SVGEGT. The CDR3 extends over 14 amino acids. CDR3 sequence: CASSRRTEGDEQYL. The CDR3 coding sequence is TGTGCCAGCAGTCGCCGGACAGAGGGCGACGAACAGTACCTC.

Comments on this clonotype: A much more abundant neighbour one base away suggests this may be a read error. J is TRBJ1-6 and V is TRBV12-3 or TRBV12-4, with 8 bases aligning to TRBD1. Unmatched junction bases numbered 3, after V lost 3 bases and J lost 2 bases. The CDR3 consists of 16 residues. Written as DNA, the CDR3 is TGTGCCAGCAGTTTGGACAGGGCGACCTATAATTCACCCCTCCACTTT. This translates into CASSLDRATYNSPLHF.

The sample holds many counts of this clonotype. This chain connects TRBV29-1 to TRBJ1-3; D is unclear. The CDR3 loop spans 12 amino acids. V lost 2 bases and J lost 2, with 4 bases in between. The germline V gene encodes CDR1 SQVTM and CDR2 ANQGSEA. This CDR3 is CSVEPTGNTIYF. The CDR3 region has the DNA TGCAGCGTTGAACCCACTGGAAACACCATATATTTT.

Many counts were recorded for this clonotype. V gene TRBV11-2 combines with J gene TRBJ2-1; D gene unclear. V lost 3 bases to trimming and J lost 5 bases, with 8 bases between them. The CDR3 runs to 13 residues. CDR1 and CDR2 from the germline V gene are SGHAT and FQNNGV. The CDR3 sequence: CASSFSLNNEQFF. Written as DNA, the CDR3 is TGTGCCAGCAGCTTTTCCCTGAACAATGAGCAGTTCTTC.

This clonotype was observed a handful of times. The chain is built from TRBV13 and TRBJ2-2; D call uncertain. This CDR3 contains 12 residues. Per germline, CDR1 PRHDT and CDR2 FYEKMQ (reference sequence). The V end lost 3 bases, the J end lost 6 bases, and 5 bases lay between the germline ends. The DNA for the CDR3 is TGTGCCAGCAGCTTGGGCGCCGGGGAGCTGTTTTTT. This translates into CASSLGAGELFF. Looking up the rest from reference TRBV13 and TRBJ2-2 gives the full variable domain: AAGVIQSPRHLIKEKRETATLKCYPIPRHDTVYWYQQGPGQDPQFLISFYEKMQSDKGSIPDRFSAQQFSDYHSELNMSSLELGDSALYFCASSLGAGELFFGEGSRLTVL.

With regard to this clonotype: The missing conserved phenylalanine or tryptophan at the end of this CDR3 makes a read error likely. The chain has TRBV4-1 and TRBJ1-5, with TRBD1 matching over 9 bases. In germline, CDR1 is MGHRA, CDR2 YSYEKL. The CDR3 consists of 15 residues. In nucleotides, the CDR3 is TGCGAAAGCAGCCAAGGGACAGGGAGGACCCAGCCCCAGCATTGT. This sequence encodes CESSQGTGRTQPQHC.

The rearrangement uses TRBV7-8 and TRBJ2-7; D remains ambiguous. V lost 5 bases and J lost 0, with 11 bases in between. The V gene's germline CDR1 is SGHVS and CDR2 FQNEAQ. This CDR3 is 14 amino acids long. The CDR3 protein is CASSPIQSSYEQYF. The CDR3 DNA reads as TGTGCCAGCAGCCCCATACAGTCCTCCTACGAGCAGTACTTC. The complete variable domain, with remaining parts taken from reference TRBV7-8 and TRBJ2-7, reads GAGVSQSPRYKVAKRGQDVALRCDPISGHVSLFWYQQALGQGPEFLTYFQNEAQLDKSGLPSDRFFAERPEGSVSTLKIQRTQQEDSAVYLCASSPIQSSYEQYFGPGTRLTVT.

In its sample, this clonotype was seen many times. V is TRBV29-1 and J is TRBJ1-2; D is undetermined. In germline, CDR1 is SQVTM, CDR2 ANQGSEA. Trimming took off 3 bases at V and 8 bases at J, with 10 bases between the two ends. The CDR3 is 11 residues long. CDR3 nucleotide sequence: TGCAGCGTTGAGGACCTCCGGGGCTACACCTTC. Protein product: CSVEDLRGYTF.

Details on this clonotype: One end of the junction does not line up with germline, which may come from a read error. The J gene is TRBJ1-2, the V gene TRBV11-1, with D tentatively TRBD1 (6 bases). Germline CDR1 SGHAT, CDR2 FQDESV (reference sequence). CDR3 length equals 14 residues. In DNA, the CDR3 is TGTGCCAGAGGCTCACAGGGCCCGCTCTATGGCTACATCTTC. The encoded protein is CARGSQGPLYGYIF.

On this clonotype: A read error may produce the germline difference seen at one junction end. The chain recombines TRBV11-2 with TRBJ1-2; D remains unclear. The CDR3 covers 14 residues. Germline V gives CDR1 SGHAT, CDR2 FQNNGV. CDR3 nucleotides: TGTGCCACCAGCGTATATCGGACCCAGGCTGGCTACACCTTC. This codes for CATSVYRTQAGYTF.